This T cell receptor beta chain was found in a study of control samples from healthy donors and cancer patients. V was cut by 5 bases and J by 9 bases, with 23 bases left in between. This CDR3 is built from 16 residues. Germline assignment: CDR1 SGHTA and CDR2 FQGTGA. Repertoires were generated with immunoSEQ multiplex PCR, while TCRdb's copy carries only in-frame clones and drops some. This sample has over 110,000 clones; around nine tenths occur once, and the top ten carry 10% to 12%. The material sequenced was blood. The sequence derives from a man aged 25 to 40 in good health. The chain recombines TRBV7-3 with TRBJ2-1; possibly TRBD2 for D (7 bases). CDR3 protein: CASSPGGGDGRGEQFF. CDR3 in DNA: TGTGCCAGCAGCCCTGGGGGCGGGGATGGGAGGGGTGAGCAGTTCTTC.